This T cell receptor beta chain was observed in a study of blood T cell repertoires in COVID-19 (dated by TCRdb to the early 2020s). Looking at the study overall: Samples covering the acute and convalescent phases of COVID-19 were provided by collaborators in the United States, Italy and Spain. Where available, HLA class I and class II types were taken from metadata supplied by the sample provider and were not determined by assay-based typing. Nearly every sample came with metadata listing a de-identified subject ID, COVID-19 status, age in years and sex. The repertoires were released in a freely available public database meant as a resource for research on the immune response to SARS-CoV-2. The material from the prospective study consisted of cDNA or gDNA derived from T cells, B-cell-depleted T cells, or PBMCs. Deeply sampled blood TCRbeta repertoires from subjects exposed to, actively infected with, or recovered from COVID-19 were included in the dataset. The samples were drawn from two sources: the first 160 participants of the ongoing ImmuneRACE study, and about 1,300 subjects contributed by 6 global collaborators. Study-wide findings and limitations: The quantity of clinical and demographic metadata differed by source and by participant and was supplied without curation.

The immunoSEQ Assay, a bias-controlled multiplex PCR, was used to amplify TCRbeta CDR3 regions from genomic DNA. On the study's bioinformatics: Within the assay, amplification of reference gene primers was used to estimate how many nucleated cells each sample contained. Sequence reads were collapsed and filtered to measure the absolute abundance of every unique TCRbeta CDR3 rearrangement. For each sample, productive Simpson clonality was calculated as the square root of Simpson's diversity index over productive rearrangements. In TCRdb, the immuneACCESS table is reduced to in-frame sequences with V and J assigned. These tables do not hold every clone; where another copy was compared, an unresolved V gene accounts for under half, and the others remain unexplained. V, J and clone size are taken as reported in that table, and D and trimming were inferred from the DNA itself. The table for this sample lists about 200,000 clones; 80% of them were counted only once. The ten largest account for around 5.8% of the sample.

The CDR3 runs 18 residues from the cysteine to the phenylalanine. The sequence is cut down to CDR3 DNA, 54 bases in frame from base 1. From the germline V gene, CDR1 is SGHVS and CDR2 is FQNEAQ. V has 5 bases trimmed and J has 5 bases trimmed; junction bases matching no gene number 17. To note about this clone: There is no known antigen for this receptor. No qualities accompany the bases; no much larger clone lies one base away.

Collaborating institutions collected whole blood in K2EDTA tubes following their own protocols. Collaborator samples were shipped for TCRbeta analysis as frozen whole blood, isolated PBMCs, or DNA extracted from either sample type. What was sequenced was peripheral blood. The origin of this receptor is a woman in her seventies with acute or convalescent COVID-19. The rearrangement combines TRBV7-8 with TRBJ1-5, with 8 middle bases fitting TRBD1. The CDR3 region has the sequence CASSQRTGQGGHDQPQHF. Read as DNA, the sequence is TGTGCCAGCAGCCAAAGGACAGGGCAGGGTGGGCATGATCAGCCCCAGCATTTT. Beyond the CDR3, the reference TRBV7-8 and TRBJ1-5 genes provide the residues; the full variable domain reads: GAGVSQSPRYKVAKRGQDVALRCDPISGHVSLFWYQQALGQGPEFLTYFQNEAQLDKSGLPSDRFFAERPEGSVSTLKIQRTQQEDSAVYLCASSQRTGQGGHDQPQHFGDGTRLSIL.